This T cell receptor (beta chain) emerged from a study of blood T cell repertoires in COVID-19. The wider study: COVID-19 samples from acute and convalescent phases originated in the United States, Italy and Spain. T cells, B-cell-depleted T cells, or PBMCs provided the cDNA or gDNA that served as material.

The CDR3 totals 16 residues. Per the germline V gene, CDR1 is SGHAT and CDR2 is FQNNGV. The germline V and J ends were trimmed by 3 bases and 0 bases, with 13 bases remaining between them. Authors' data handling: For nucleated cells, counts were estimated from reference gene primer amplification. Measured with immunoSEQ multiplex PCR; TCRdb has only the in-frame clones, and not every one. The D gene and trimming were derived from the DNA, and the V and J assignments and clone size from that table. The data hold 150,000 or so clones, with roughly 86% observed a single time. The clonotype was recovered from a human donor with acute or convalescent COVID-19. The donor label of this sample is uncertain. The sample taken for sequencing was peripheral blood. This sequence joins TRBV11-2 and TRBJ2-3; D may be TRBD2 (7 bases). In nucleotides, the CDR3 is TGTGCCAGCAGCTTTACGGGGGGCCTTAGCACAGATACGCAGTATTTT. Amino acids: CASSFTGGLSTDTQYF. The full variable domain, its missing parts supplied by reference TRBV11-2 and TRBJ2-3, is EAGVAQSPRYKIIEKRQSVAFWCNPISGHATLYWYQQILGQGPKLLIQFQNNGVVDDSQLPKDRFSAERLKGVDSTLKIQPAKLEDSAVYLCASSFTGGLSTDTQYFGPGTRLTVL.